The entry that follows covers one T cell receptor (beta chain) sequence. The antigen is not known. Primers included in the PCR were 60 Vbeta and 13 Jbeta primers. This table comes from immunoSEQ multiplex PCR, and its TCRdb copy is limited to in-frame clones, with some not included. The sample contains some 190,000 clones, around 80% of which appear only once. The data belong to a study of cytomegalovirus exposure and HLA in healthy donors. Germline loops: CDR1 SGHRS, CDR2 YFSETQ. The CDR3 sequence is 14 residues long. Deletions cut 4 bases from V and 1 base from J, with 8 bases between. Whole-study findings and limits: In a later analysis, a missense DCLRE1C variant was linked to TCR beta V- and J-gene trimming. A later analysis linked 15,000 to 20,000 TCR beta sequences to HLA alleles at 0.05 false discovery rate. Cytomegalovirus-associated status was assigned to 164 TCR beta chains. Analysis performed later showed TCR beta chains linked to HLA being more clonally expanded than equally common others.

Material: PBMCs. This receptor was identified in a man in his forties in good health and CMV-seronegative. The chain is built from TRBV5-1 and TRBJ2-2; D not resolved. The CDR3 DNA sequence: TGCGCCAGCAGCCCAAGACAGAACACCGGGGAGCTGTTTTTT. The encoded protein is CASSPRQNTGELFF.